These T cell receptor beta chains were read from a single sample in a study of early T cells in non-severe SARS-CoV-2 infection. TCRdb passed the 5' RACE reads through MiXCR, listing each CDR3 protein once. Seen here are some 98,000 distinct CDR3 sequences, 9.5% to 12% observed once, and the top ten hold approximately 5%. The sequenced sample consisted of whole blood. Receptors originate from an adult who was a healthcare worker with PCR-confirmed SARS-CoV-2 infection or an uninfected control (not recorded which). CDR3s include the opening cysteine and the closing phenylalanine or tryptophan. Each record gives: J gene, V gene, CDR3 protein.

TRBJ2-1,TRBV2,CASSGYNEQFF
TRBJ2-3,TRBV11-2,CASSRTPSGGFTDTQYF
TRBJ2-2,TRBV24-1,CATSDRRVIGTGELFF
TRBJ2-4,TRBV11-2,CASSLDRSDLAKNIQYF
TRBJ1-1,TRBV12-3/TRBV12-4,CASSFATVTEAFF
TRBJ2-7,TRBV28,CASSWTGDAYEQYF
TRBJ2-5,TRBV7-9,CASSTAQGPRTQYF
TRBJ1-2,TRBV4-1,CASSPQAGGDYGYTF
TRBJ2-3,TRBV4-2,CASSQGLGASTDTQYF
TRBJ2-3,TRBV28,CASSPGEGGPTDTQYF
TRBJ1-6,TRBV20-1,CSARDRIGTENSPLHF
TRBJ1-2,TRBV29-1,CSSWVGSSYTF
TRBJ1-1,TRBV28,CASSLVEGWRKNTEAFF
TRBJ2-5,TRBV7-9,CASSFSPQETQYF
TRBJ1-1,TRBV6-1,CASSEAPGVPTEAFF
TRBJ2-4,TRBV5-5,CASSLGQNKNIQYF
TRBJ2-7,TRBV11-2,CASSQGLAGVGYEQYF
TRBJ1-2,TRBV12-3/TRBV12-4,CASSFQGTGGYTF
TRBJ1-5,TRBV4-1,CASSQVDMGFSNQPQHF
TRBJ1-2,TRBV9,CASSVEGRAGYGYTF
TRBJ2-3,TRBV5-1,CASSLGGPADTQYF
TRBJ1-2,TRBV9,CASSVTRDRGNDGYTF
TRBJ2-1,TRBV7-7,CASSLGGGRYNEQFF
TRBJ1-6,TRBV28,CASSFWDKNNSPLHF
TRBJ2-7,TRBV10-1,CASSESTGGHYEQYF
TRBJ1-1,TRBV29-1,CSVERHHTEAFF
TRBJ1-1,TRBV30,CAWRAVLGSVNTEAFF
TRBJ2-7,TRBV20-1,CSAPTSGREGEQYF
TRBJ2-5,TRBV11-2,CASSLVVGTAILQETQYF
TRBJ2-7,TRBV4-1,CASSHLQTERGSYEQYF
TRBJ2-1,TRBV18,CASSKAGLAGGYYNEQFF
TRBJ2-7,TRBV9,CASRDRVAYEQYF
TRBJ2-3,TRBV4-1,CASSQVQGTDTQYF
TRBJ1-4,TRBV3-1,CASSPDGGANEKLFF
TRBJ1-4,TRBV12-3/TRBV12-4,CASSLMAGYEKLFF
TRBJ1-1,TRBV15,CATSRDGANTEAFF
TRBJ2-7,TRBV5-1,CASSPGQGVREQYF
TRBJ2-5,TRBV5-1,CASSSLAGVETQYF
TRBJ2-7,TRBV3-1,CASSQVYPSYEQYF
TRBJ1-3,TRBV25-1,CASSGGTGSGNTIYF
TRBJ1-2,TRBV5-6,CASSSRHEQALFYGYTF
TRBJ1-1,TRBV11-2,CASSLEMGSIRMNTEAFF
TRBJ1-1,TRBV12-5,CASGFHGGPTEAFF
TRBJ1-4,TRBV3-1,CASSPKGEKLFF
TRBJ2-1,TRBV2,CASSYHLEQFF